The present T cell receptor (beta chain) was sequenced within a study of OX40 agonist ivuxolimab in advanced cancers. Turning to the overall study: Ivuxolimab was an agonistic, fully human IgG2 monoclonal antibody directed against OX40 (CD134), a costimulatory receptor. Intravenous ivuxolimab was administered to patients every 2 weeks at six dose levels: 0.01, 0.1, 0.3, 1.5, 3 and 10 mg/kg. Of the 50 or so patients in dose escalation, about 19 had hepatocellular carcinoma, about 15 had melanoma, 9 had renal cell carcinoma and 9 had head and neck cancer. A male proportion of roughly 85% and a mean age of around 60 years, ranging from roughly 23 to 85, were recorded for the dose-escalation cohort. Prior anti-PD-1, anti-PD-L1 or anti-CTLA-4 therapy was permitted, and about two fifths of dose-escalation patients had received checkpoint inhibitors. Partial responses occurred in three dose-escalation patients, of whom one had hepatocellular carcinoma and two had cutaneous melanoma. The point of sequencing TCRbeta in the periphery was to test whether ivuxolimab changed TCR sequence diversity and drove clonal T-cell expansion. The monotherapy dose-escalation portion (N of about 52 patients) of the phase I ivuxolimab trial is reported in the paper.

Worth noting for this clone: Its antigen remains unidentified. Nothing much larger sits one base from this clone, and base qualities are not available.

The trim is 7 bases for V and 8 bases for J, with a gap of 12 bases between the germline ends. The germline V gene yields MDHEN for CDR1 and SYDVKM for CDR2. From cysteine to phenylalanine, the CDR3 is 13 amino acids long. Only the CDR3 DNA is retained, 39 bases long and in frame from the first base. Patients with a history of autoimmune disease or receiving systemic immunosuppression were excluded from the trial. Peripheral blood for TCR sequencing was collected from all dose cohorts at baseline, on cycle 4 day 1, and on cycle 7 day 1. The samples were drawn from a first-in-human, open-label, multicenter phase I dose-escalation trial of ivuxolimab. Adults with locally advanced or metastatic melanoma, renal cell, hepatocellular, or head and neck squamous cell carcinoma were enrolled in the trial. Before TCR sequencing, CD4+ T cells and CD8+ T cells were sorted from peripheral blood as separate populations.

Genomic DNA was extracted from sorted cells for sequencing of the TCRbeta CDR3 region. The immunoSEQ Assay was used for sequencing of TCRbeta CDR3 regions. This immuneACCESS table, as held by TCRdb, lists in-frame sequences with V and J called but not all clones. Of the missing ones, under half trace to an unresolved V gene in checked studies; the others have no known cause. Across this sample there are over 15,000 clones, with 85% to 90% seen only once. The ten largest clones take up roughly a third of the sample. The full study reports these points: In partial responders in the 0.1-3.0 mg/kg groups, normalized peripheral clonal expansion was found to be among the lowest, especially among CD8+ T cells. After ivuxolimab, more expanded clones were found on average in CD8+ T cells than in CD4+ T cells. Low levels of normalized T-cell clonal expansion were also seen in some patients who did not respond. The antigen specificity of the peripheral T cells that underwent clonal expansion was not determined. At doses from 0.1 to 3.0 mg/kg, clonal expansion was seen in both CD4+ and CD8+ blood T cells between baseline and week 6.

The sequence was obtained from an adult with an advanced solid tumor such as melanoma, head and neck, liver or kidney cancer. The sequencing here drew on CD4+ or CD8+ T cells sorted from blood, taken in a trial of the OX40 agonist ivuxolimab. The V and J genes are TRBV28 and TRBJ1-6, with TRBD1 perhaps the D gene, on 6 matching bases. The CDR3 region has the sequence CASNGQGYSPLHF. DNA sequence: TGTGCCAGCAATGGGCAGGGGTATTCACCCCTCCACTTT.